This entry lists 25 T cell receptor beta chains sequenced from one sample in a study of esophageal squamous cell carcinoma under preoperative chemotherapy. This sample's time point: after preoperative PTX-NDP chemotherapy. In TCRdb, the PCR reads were re-called with MiXCR into one record per CDR3 protein. This table has about 32,000 distinct CDR3 sequences, around half appearing once. This material was obtained from a patient given preoperative chemotherapy. Source of these receptors: a human donor with esophageal squamous cell carcinoma. The donor label of this sample is uncertain.

In this sample, this clonotype turned up a few times. This chain connects TRBV7-2 to TRBJ2-5, with 7 bases identical to TRBD2. Germline-derived CDR1 and CDR2 are SGHTA and FQGNSA. The V gene end was trimmed by 1 base and the J gene end by 5 bases; junction bases not matched to a gene: 4. This CDR3 contains 14 residues. The DNA for the CDR3 is TGTGCCAGCAGCTTAGGCGGGAGTGCTGAGACCCAGTACTTC. Its protein is CASSLGGSAETQYF.

This clonotype was detected only a few times. This rearrangement joins TRBV12-3 or TRBV12-4 to TRBJ2-3; 7 nucleotides match TRBD2. This CDR3 spans 14 amino acids. V gave up 7 bases and J gave up 2 bases; unmatched junction bases: 6. The CDR3 bases are TGTGCCAGCACCAGAGGACTAGACACAGATACGCAGTATTTT. This sequence encodes CASTRGLDTDTQYF.

V is TRBV6-5 and J is TRBJ2-6; D remains unclear. V lost 4 bases, J lost 0 bases, and 7 bases lay in between. This CDR3 is built from 15 residues. Germline V gene lookup returns CDR1 MNHEY and CDR2 SVGAGI. CDR3 DNA sequence: TGTGCCAGCAGTTCGGACGTCTCTGGGGCCAACGTCCTGACTTTC. It specifies CASSSDVSGANVLTF.

V usage is TRBV7-3 and J usage is TRBJ2-2; either TRBD1 or TRBD2 may supply D (5 bases each). Germline-derived CDR1 and CDR2 are SGHTA and FQGTGA. V was trimmed by 4 bases and J by 16 bases, leaving 31 bases between them. CDR3 length: 17 residues. CDR3 residues: CASSSRSGRLGTGAQFF. The CDR3 DNA is TGTGCCAGCAGCTCTCGGTCAGGGCGGCTGGGCACCGGGGCGCAGTTTTTT.

On this clonotype itself: The junction departs from germline at one end; a sequencing error may be responsible. The chain employs TRBV6-1 and TRBJ2-5; 8 bases match TRBD1. CDR1 is MNHNS and CDR2 is SASEGT in the germline V gene. The CDR3 loop spans 15 amino acids. The CDR3 sequence is CASSEVDRGTETQYF. CDR3 DNA sequence: TGTGCCAGCAGTGAAGTCGACAGGGGTACAGAGACGCAGTACTTC.

In DNA, the CDR3 is TGTGCCAGCAGTCCCCGGACAGCACAAGAGACCCAGTACTTC. This sequence encodes CASSPRTAQETQYF. This chain links TRBV12-3 or TRBV12-4 with TRBJ2-1; D possibly corresponds to TRBD1 (6 bases). The assigned J gene may be wrong: the sequence end matches TRBJ2-5 better. This CDR3 region has 14 residues.

This clonotype is medium-sized by share. The CDR3, as DNA: TGTGCCAGCAGCTTTCCGCACACAGGGTCCCGAGAGACCCAGTACTTC. Its protein is CASSFPHTGSRETQYF. The chain links TRBV7-6 to TRBJ2-5, with D tentatively TRBD1 (6 bases). This CDR3 is built from 16 residues. Trimming took off 3 bases at V and 4 bases at J, with 18 bases between the two ends. Germline CDR1 is SGHVS and CDR2 is FNYEAQ.

The chain carries TRBV6-1 and TRBJ2-1, with D possibly TRBD2 on 5 matching bases. The germline V and J ends were trimmed by 5 bases and 0 bases, with 14 bases remaining between them. There are 16 residues in the CDR3. CDR1 and CDR2 (germline): MNHNS, SASEGT. DNA for the CDR3: TGTGCCAGCAGTAGGCAAGCGGAAAGCTCCTACAATGAGCAGTTCTTC. Protein sequence: CASSRQAESSYNEQFF.

Of note for this clonotype: This could be a read error, since a much larger clone is one nucleotide away. The chain employs TRBV7-2 and TRBJ2-1; TRBD1 aligns across 9 bases. V lost 5 bases and J lost 13; bases outside the gene matches: 12. The CDR3 consists of 14 residues. The germline CDR1 and CDR2 sequences are SGHTA and FQGNSA. The CDR3 protein is CASSPPGTGNIQFF. CDR3 DNA sequence: TGTGCCAGCAGCCCACCCGGGACAGGGAACATTCAGTTCTTC.

The sample holds many counts of this clonotype. The J gene is TRBJ2-2, the V gene TRBV7-3; 9 nucleotides agree with TRBD1. This CDR3 is 21 amino acids long. Germline CDR1 and CDR2: SGHTA and FQGTGA. V trimming: 5 bases; J trimming: 3 bases; junction bases outside the gene matches: 22. Here the CDR3 DNA reads TGTGCCAGCAGCCCCCTATCGGCCCTTAAACAGGGGGCGGTCGACACCGGGGAGCTGTTTTTT. This codes for CASSPLSALKQGAVDTGELFF. The variable domain in full, completed from reference TRBV7-3 and TRBJ2-2, reads GAGVSQTPSNKVTEKGKYVELRCDPISGHTALYWYRQSLGQGPEFLIYFQGTGAADDSGLPNDRFFAVRPEGSVSTLKIQRTERGDSAVYLCASSPLSALKQGAVDTGELFFGEGSRLTVL.

Judged by abundance, this clonotype is medium-sized. This rearrangement joins TRBV12-3 or TRBV12-4 to TRBJ2-3; 8 bases line up with TRBD2. The CDR3 runs 13 residues. The CDR3 region is CARRRGALDTQYF. DNA for the CDR3: TGTGCTCGGAGGCGGGGGGCCCTAGATACGCAGTATTTT.

As for this clonotype: An end of the junction differs from the germline gene, which may be a read error. The gene calls are TRBV11-2 and TRBJ2-4, with D unclear. This CDR3 has 13 residues. From germline, CDR1 is SGHAT and CDR2 FQNNGV. CDR3: CASSAAVADVQYF. CDR3 nucleotide sequence: TGTGCCAGCAGCGCGGCGGTGGCCGACGTTCAGTATTTC.

In this sample, this clonotype turned up once. The chain employs TRBV20-1 and TRBJ2-7; unclear D gene. The last part of the DNA fits TRBJ2-5 better; the J call may be wrong. The CDR3 spans 14 residues. Looked up from germline, CDR1 is DFQATT and CDR2 is SNEGSKA (reference sequence). CDR3 nucleotide sequence: TGCAGTGGTCGACCCGTCTGGGGCCAAGAGACCCAGTACTTC. Its protein is CSGRPVWGQETQYF.

In DNA, the CDR3 is TGTGCCAGGAGCCTAGTGTCTAGCCGGGGAGCCAAAAACACTCAGTATTTT. It encodes CARSLVSSRGAKNTQYF. The J gene is TRBJ2-3, the V gene TRBV7-2, with a weak D call TRBD2 (5 bases). V gave up 9 bases and J gave up 12 bases, with 34 bases separating them. CDR3 length equals 17 residues. Germline CDR1 and CDR2: SGHTA and FQGNSA. Full variable domain (rest looked up from reference TRBV7-2 and TRBJ2-3): GAGVSQSPSNKVTEKGKDVELRCDPISGHTALYWYRQSLGQGLEFLIYFQGNSAPDKSGLPSDRFSAERTGGSVSTLTIQRTQQEDSAVYLCARSLVSSRGAKNTQYFGPGTRLTVL.

V gene TRBV10-2 combines with J gene TRBJ2-3, with unresolved D. The V end was cut by 3 bases, the J end by 0 bases, with 10 bases between. The CDR3 is made up of 15 amino acids. Germline CDR1 WSHSY, CDR2 SAAADI. As DNA, the CDR3 is TGCGCCAGCAGTGACCGGCAGGCGAGCACAGATACGCAGTATTTT. This translates into CASSDRQASTDTQYF.

In the case of this clonotype: The junction departs from the called germline gene at one end, perhaps through a read error. The rearrangement links TRBV4-3 to TRBJ2-4; D is perhaps TRBD1 (5 bases). Germline V CDR1 and CDR2: LGHNA, YSLEER. CDR3 length: 16 residues. The CDR3 region is CASRQTGQGTKDTQYF. Here the CDR3 DNA reads TGCGCCAGCCGCCAAACCGGGCAGGGAACCAAAGACACGCAGTACTTC.

This clonotype was recorded a few times. The rearrangement links TRBV19 to TRBJ2-6, with a tentative D call TRBD1 (6 bases). The CDR3 covers 16 residues. The germline V and J ends were trimmed by 5 bases and 4 bases, with 15 bases remaining between them. Germline CDR1 LNHDA, CDR2 SQIVND (reference sequence). The DNA of the CDR3 is TGTGCCAGTAGTGATACAGGGATTGCAGGGGCCAACGTCCTGACTTTC. Its protein is CASSDTGIAGANVLTF.

This clonotype was detected a few times. V usage is TRBV7-2 and J usage is TRBJ1-5, with D perhaps TRBD1 (6 bases). The V gene's germline CDR1 is SGHTA and CDR2 FQGNSA. The CDR3 has 16 residues. Trimming cost V 4 bases and J 0 bases, with 13 bases left between them. CDR3 nucleotides: TGTGCCAGCAGCTCGAGGGGGTCTGATAGCAATCAGCCCCAGCATTTT. It encodes CASSSRGSDSNQPQHF.

J is TRBJ2-1 and V is TRBV15; the match to TRBD2 covers 9 bases. The tail of the sequence fits TRBJ2-7 better, so the J call may be wrong. CDR1 is LNHNV and CDR2 is YYDKDF in the germline V gene (reference sequence). The CDR3 has 16 residues. The chain's CDR3 is CATSRDLAGRYNEQYF. CDR3 bases: TGTGCCACCAGCAGAGATCTAGCGGGGCGGTACAATGAGCAGTACTTC.

Notes on this clonotype: At one of its ends the junction is not consistent with the germline gene, which may arise from a read error. The rearrangement uses TRBV12-3 or TRBV12-4 and TRBJ2-3; TRBD2 might be the D (5 bases). The CDR3 is 16 amino acids. Here the CDR3 reads CASSTTGRGAKDIQYF. The CDR3 nucleotides read TGTGCCAGCAGTACCACGGGCCGGGGAGCCAAAGACATTCAGTATTTC.

With regard to this clonotype: A read error may produce the germline difference seen at one junction end. The chain employs TRBV7-2 and TRBJ2-3; TRBD2 aligns across 8 bases. The CDR3 length is 15 residues. The germline gives CDR1 SGHTA, CDR2 FQGNSA. CDR3 sequence: CASGPAGGDKDTQYF. The CDR3 bases are TGTGCCAGCGGCCCGGCGGGGGGAGACAAAGATACGCAGTATTTC.

The V gene is TRBV5-5, the J gene TRBJ2-2; 11 positions match TRBD1. V was pared by 0 bases and J by 5 bases, with 0 bases of the junction left unmatched. The CDR3 loop spans 15 amino acids. CDR1 is SGHKS, CDR2 YYEKEE, per germline (reference sequence). In nucleotides, the CDR3 is TGTGCCAGCAGCTTGGGGGACAGGGGGACCGGGGAGCTGTTTTTT. Translated, it gives CASSLGDRGTGELFF.

The sample holds one count of this clonotype. Compared with germline, one end of the junction differs, possibly owing to a read error. The chain recombines TRBV7-2 with TRBJ2-3; D gene unclear. CDR1 is SGHTA and CDR2 is FQGNSA in the germline V gene. The CDR3 is made up of 12 amino acids. The CDR3 loop reads CASSSYTDMQYF. CDR3 in DNA: TGTGCCAGCAGCTCTTACACAGATATGCAGTATTTC.

Comment on this clonotype: The junction differs from germline at one of its ends, possibly a read error. The chain links TRBV11-3 to TRBJ2-3; 10 positions agree with TRBD1. The CDR3 loop spans 17 amino acids. Looked up from germline, CDR1 is SGHNT and CDR2 is YENEEA. The CDR3 sequence is CASSFEAGTGAKDTQYF. In DNA, the CDR3 is TGTGCCAGCAGCTTCGAAGCCGGGACAGGGGCCAAAGATACGCAGTATTTC.

This chain uses TRBV24-1 with TRBJ2-2; no reliable D call. CDR3 size: 15 residues. Trimming removed 5 bases at V and 16 bases at J, with 25 bases between. Per the germline V gene, CDR1 is KGHDR and CDR2 is SFDVKD. The CDR3 sequence is CATSGPAVSTEAQFF. The CDR3 DNA reads TGTGCCACCAGTGGCCCAGCCGTGAGCACAGAGGCGCAGTTTTTT.